A single sample gave rise to the 4 T cell receptor beta chains below, sequenced in a study of early T cells in non-severe SARS-CoV-2 infection. TCRdb re-called the 5' RACE reads with MiXCR, one entry per CDR3 protein. The sample lists tens of thousands of distinct CDR3 sequences, about 4.5% seen once, with under 6% in the top ten. The sequencing used whole blood, collected at baseline. The receptors stem from an adult who was a healthcare worker with PCR-confirmed SARS-CoV-2 infection or an uninfected control (not recorded which).

This clonotype showed up many times. The chain's CDR3 is CASSPQGGQPYEQYF. In DNA, the CDR3 is TGTGCCAGCAGCCCACAGGGGGGACAGCCCTACGAGCAGTACTTC. The chain recombines TRBV7-6 with TRBJ2-7; 8 bases fit TRBD1. The V gene's germline CDR1 is SGHVS and CDR2 FNYEAQ. J was trimmed by 2 bases and V by 5 bases; bases with no gene match: 8. The CDR3 runs to 15 residues.

This clonotype has at least ten counts. The chain employs TRBV7-6 and TRBJ2-1, with 11 bases identical to TRBD1. This CDR3 has 16 residues. Per germline, CDR1 SGHVS and CDR2 FNYEAQ. V dropped 3 bases and J dropped 8; count of bases not matched to a gene: 9. The CDR3 is CASSFSMDRGLDEQFF. CDR3 DNA sequence: TGTGCCAGCAGCTTTAGCATGGACAGGGGGCTCGATGAGCAGTTCTTC.

The sample holds many counts of this clonotype. This chain links TRBV5-6 with TRBJ2-1; the D is unclear. Trimming removed 0 bases from V and 3 bases from J, with 7 bases in between. The CDR3 consists of 14 residues. Per germline, CDR1 SGHDT and CDR2 YYEEEE. CDR3 coding DNA: TGTGCCAGCAGCTTGGGTGCCTACTACAATGAGCAGTTCTTC. It yields the protein CASSLGAYYNEQFF.

This clonotype occurred many times. The chain uses TRBV7-6 and TRBJ2-1, with D hard to call. Trimming took 5 bases from V and 9 from J, leaving 8 bases between them. This CDR3 contains 11 residues. Germline assignment: CDR1 SGHVS and CDR2 FNYEAQ. This CDR3 is CASSTEGEQFF. The CDR3 nucleotides read TGTGCCAGCAGCACCGAAGGTGAGCAGTTCTTC.